These T cell receptor beta chains were read from a single sample in a study of T cells in Graves' hyperthyroidism and ophthalmopathy. One entry per CDR3 protein, called by TCRdb with MiXCR from the multiplex PCR reads. The repertoire holds under 450,000 distinct CDR3 sequences, 15% to 19% seen once, with around an eighth in the top ten. The sequencing input was blood. The receptor set was obtained from a woman between 18 and 30 years old with Graves' hyperthyroidism. Both conserved end residues are part of each CDR3. A D gene is named only where the DNA matches it firmly. Clone size is not always given. Where it is, it says once, few, many or a class for expanded clones.

clone_size	d_call	v_call	j_call	cdr3_aa
many	TRBD1	TRBV2	TRBJ1-2	CASGLGGSSVSEGYTF
few	-	TRBV24-1	TRBJ2-1	CATQGLPSDEQFF
many	-	TRBV6-2/TRBV6-3	TRBJ1-5	CASSYWGNQPQHF
few	-	TRBV5-1	TRBJ2-3	CASSLGTTSYTDTQYF
many	TRBD2	TRBV6-1	TRBJ2-7	CASSAGVAGPIPYEQYF
many	-	TRBV10-3	TRBJ1-2	CAISDVDRLNYGYTF
few	-	TRBV7-9	TRBJ2-1	CASNFVGNEQFF
many	TRBD2	TRBV10-2	TRBJ2-7	CASSEGSGGKDEQYF
many	-	TRBV3-1	TRBJ2-2	CASSLLTTTGELFF
many	-	TRBV5-5	TRBJ2-7	CASSVEDISSYEQYF
few	-	TRBV14	TRBJ2-7	CASSQWSASTYEQYF
many	-	TRBV28	TRBJ2-4	CASSWNIQYF
-	TRBD2	TRBV2	TRBJ2-3	CATRAGTSTDTQYF
-	-	TRBV29-1	TRBJ2-1	CSVVSVAVGRTYNEQFF
many	-	TRBV28	TRBJ2-3	CASSAAQRRGPDTQYF
many	-	TRBV6-2/TRBV6-3	TRBJ1-1	CASRVSGLTSRSLAEAFF
-	TRBD1	TRBV11-1	TRBJ1-2	CASSLLDRDGYTF
-	TRBD2	TRBV20-1	TRBJ2-1	CSARELAGRNEQFF
-	-	TRBV5-1	TRBJ2-7	CASSLFAQEISYEQYF
many	-	TRBV12-3/TRBV12-4	TRBJ2-5	CASSFLGIPLPETQYF
few	-	TRBV6-2/TRBV6-3	TRBJ2-6	CASSTGDAGANVLTF
many	-	TRBV5-6	TRBJ1-3	CASSFTGNTIYF
many	TRBD2	TRBV20-1	TRBJ2-3	CSARDLRGYTDTQYF
-	TRBD2	TRBV10-2	TRBJ2-1	CASTRGTSGGYNEQFF
few	TRBD2	TRBV24-1	TRBJ2-2	CATCPGLAGVKANTGELFF
-	-	TRBV7-9	TRBJ1-1	CASTIQGGTEAFF
many	-	TRBV6-2/TRBV6-3	TRBJ2-7	CASSYSIDMANDEQYF
-	TRBD1	TRBV5-1	TRBJ2-7	CASSLTGGLVNYEQYF
-	TRBD2	TRBV5-6	TRBJ2-3	CASSLGISGRAVRGDTQYF
-	TRBD1	TRBV20-1	TRBJ2-2	CSATGTGDPGELFF
few	-	TRBV6-2/TRBV6-3	TRBJ1-6	CASSYSGTSPLHF
many	-	TRBV5-1	TRBJ2-3	CASSLEGSIMGTQYF
many	TRBD2	TRBV2	TRBJ2-1	CASSGASGRDEQFF
many	TRBD1	TRBV18	TRBJ1-1	CASSPTTGHSNTEAFF
many	-	TRBV29-1	TRBJ2-7	CSVHGSGGPYEQYF